This is a list of T cell receptor beta chains from one sample in a study of T cells after yellow fever vaccination. Using its own MiXCR run on the 5' RACE reads, TCRdb lists one record per CDR3 protein. The data contain 600,000 to 750,000 distinct CDR3 sequences, around 12% of them singletons. The sample in question was PBMCs, obtained on the day of the yellow fever booster vaccination. All receptors derive from a man aged 25-45 years who received the YFV17D yellow fever vaccine. Both conserved end residues are part of each CDR3. Not every row has a clone size; where given, it reads once, few, many or a size class.

v_gene	abundance	j_gene	CDR3aa
TRBV6-5	NA	TRBJ2-7	CASSYSPRGSYEQYF
TRBV10-3	few	TRBJ2-6	CAISESAGGANVLTF
TRBV19	few	TRBJ1-1	CASSNGQRTNTEAFF
TRBV20-1	NA	TRBJ2-7	CSAPHNYEQYF
TRBV7-9	NA	TRBJ2-7	CASSSDRKYYEQYF
TRBV7-9	many	TRBJ2-7	CASSLGAGRSEQYF
TRBV20-1	NA	TRBJ2-2	CSARGRRERNTGELFF
TRBV6-5	few	TRBJ2-7	CASSVQGEQYF
TRBV5-1	few	TRBJ2-2	CASSTGETGELFF
TRBV7-2	NA	TRBJ2-3	CASSLSVGHRGADTQYF
TRBV9	many	TRBJ1-2	CASSVESGRRRSAYGYTF
TRBV24-1	NA	TRBJ2-2	CATSDRDRGNTGELFF
TRBV10-2	few	TRBJ2-7	CASKPGLGLLEQYF
TRBV6-2/TRBV6-3	NA	TRBJ2-2	CASSYVVAGGELFF
TRBV27	NA	TRBJ2-1	CASSLWSTYNEQFF
TRBV15	few	TRBJ2-1	CATRLAGPLYNEQFF
TRBV12-3/TRBV12-4	few	TRBJ1-1	CASSFAREAFF
TRBV7-2	few	TRBJ2-2	CASSQTNAGELFF
TRBV10-3	NA	TRBJ2-1	CAISVGTSGAGGSYNEQFF
TRBV24-1	few	TRBJ2-5	CATSDRRGVGETQYF
TRBV7-9	NA	TRBJ1-2	CASSQTGTGDLGGYTF
TRBV20-1	few	TRBJ2-3	CSAARPPDTQYF
TRBV20-1	few	TRBJ2-1	CSASDLPWEQFF
TRBV7-2	NA	TRBJ2-3	CASRKVDRRTDTQYF
TRBV15	few	TRBJ1-5	CATRIGGRSNQPQHF
TRBV4-2	NA	TRBJ2-5	CASSQARDKLSQYF
TRBV3-1	few	TRBJ2-7	CASSPDANSEQYF
TRBV19	NA	TRBJ2-1	CASSRQGGRGYNEQFF
TRBV9	NA	TRBJ2-4	CASSPNAGTKNIQYF
TRBV25-1	NA	TRBJ2-5	CASTGGAEYQETQYF
TRBV7-2	NA	TRBJ2-1	CASSSPILPGDEQFF
TRBV10-3	many	TRBJ1-2	CAISETNVGVGYTF
TRBV7-9	NA	TRBJ1-5	CASSPGQGARNQPQHF
TRBV5-1	NA	TRBJ1-5	CASSLSGGRNQPQHF
TRBV29-1	few	TRBJ2-5	CSVEDRDLMSYPETQYF
TRBV29-1	NA	TRBJ2-1	CSVPTGGWSYNEQFF
TRBV11-1	few	TRBJ2-2	CASSPTPTGRFIPGELFF
TRBV20-1	few	TRBJ2-3	CSASTGRTDTQYF
TRBV12-3/TRBV12-4	few	TRBJ2-3	CASSLYGASTDTQYF
TRBV5-4	few	TRBJ2-1	CASSLEALAGSNEQFF
TRBV5-1	NA	TRBJ2-1	CASSLSGSAYSYNEQFF
TRBV29-1	NA	TRBJ2-2	CSGLATGELFF
TRBV19	NA	TRBJ2-5	CASSMAVGETQYF